This TCR beta chain was retrieved from a study of shared clonotypes between healthy human individuals. With regard to this clone: Its target is not known.

Study-level findings and limits: Among the subsets, naive ones generally showed larger estimated richness than memory ones. Owing to a small donor count, the genetic and exposure-history diversity represented was limited.

Positively selected for CCR7, the CD45RO-negative cells used as naive CD8 cells excluded terminally differentiated effector memory CD45RA+ cells. The data were produced by immunoSEQ multiplex PCR, yet TCRdb's version contains in-frame clones alone and is incomplete. The sample holds around 2.1 million clones; just over 90% are singletons and the top ten take around 1.7%. Losses at the gene ends were 1 base for V and 0 bases for J; bases not matched to a gene: 3. This CDR3 has 15 residues. Germline loops: CDR1 LGHNA, CDR2 YSLEER. The chain employs TRBV4-3 and TRBJ2-7; 7 bases line up with TRBD1. Input material: naive CD8+ T cells from PBMCs. The origin of this receptor is a man between 18 and 29 years old in good health. Some clones in this sample may be carry-over from other donors' samples. CDR3 in amino acids: CASSQGWTGSYEQYF. The DNA for the CDR3 is TGCGCCAGCAGCCAAGGTTGGACAGGCTCCTACGAGCAGTACTTC.